The 21 T cell receptor beta chains listed next were all sequenced from one sample in a study of graft-versus-host responses after intestinal transplantation. This table comes from immunoSEQ multiplex PCR, and its TCRdb copy is limited to in-frame clones, with some not included. Of 70,000 or so clones detected, approximately 84% appear once; the ten largest clones hold less than 0.45%. Their recognized antigens are unknown. The source was unstimulated CD4+ T cells sorted from spleen or lymph node cells, collected before transplant. The origin of the receptors is a human donor who was the organ donor for an intestinal transplant.

V usage is TRBV28 and J usage is TRBJ2-6; D unresolved. The CDR3 totals 15 residues. The germline V gene encodes CDR1 MDHEN and CDR2 SYDVKM. The germline V and J ends were trimmed by 8 bases and 0 bases, with 11 bases remaining between them. Here the CDR3 reads CASSPHNSGANVLTF. CDR3 bases: TGTGCCAGCTCTCCCCACAACTCTGGGGCCAACGTCCTGACTTTC. Variable domain in full (rest from reference TRBV28 and TRBJ2-6): DVKVTQSSRYLVKRTGEKVFLECVQDMDHENMFWYRQDPGLGLRLIYFSYDVKMKEKGDIPEGYSVSREKKERFSLILESASTNQTSMYLCASSPHNSGANVLTFGAGSRLTVL.

This rearrangement joins TRBV30 to TRBJ1-2; D possibly corresponds to TRBD1 (6 bases). Trimming removed 0 bases at V and 7 bases at J, with 12 bases between. Germline V CDR1 and CDR2: GTSNPN, SVGIG (reference sequence). The CDR3 loop spans 13 amino acids. CDR3 coding DNA: TGTGCCTGGAGTGTGGGGCAGGGGTCTGGCTACACCTTC. Its translation is CAWSVGQGSGYTF.

This clone was counted a few times. This chain joins TRBV2 and TRBJ2-5; D is perhaps TRBD2 (5 bases). The CDR3 consists of 15 residues. V was pared by 3 bases and J by 4 bases, with 15 bases between. The germline CDR1 and CDR2 sequences are SNHLY and FYNNEI. This CDR3 reads CASSDNGLAGETQYF. CDR3 sequence (DNA): TGTGCCAGCAGTGATAACGGTCTAGCTGGAGAGACCCAGTACTTC.

This chain uses TRBV28 with TRBJ1-2, with D possibly being TRBD1 (6 bases). There are 13 residues in the CDR3. Between the trimmed V and J ends, which lost 5 bases and 7 bases, there was a span of 14 bases. Per germline, CDR1 MDHEN and CDR2 SYDVKM. CDR3 region: CASSPPQGSGYTF. CDR3 coding DNA: TGTGCCAGCAGTCCTCCTCAGGGGTCTGGCTACACCTTC.

This chain joins TRBV4-2 and TRBJ1-2; D remains ambiguous. V was shortened by 1 base and J by 5 bases, with 11 bases between the two germline ends. Germline CDR1 is LGHNA and CDR2 is YNFKEQ. This CDR3 contains 14 residues. The CDR3 DNA reads as TGTGCCAGCAGCCAAGGAGAGGGCTCTTATGGCTACACCTTC. Its translation is CASSQGEGSYGYTF.

This chain links TRBV19 with TRBJ2-2, with D tentatively TRBD2 (6 bases). Deletions cut 1 base from V and 7 bases from J, with 13 bases between. The CDR3 consists of 15 residues. Germline loops: CDR1 LNHDA, CDR2 SQIVND (reference sequence). CDR3 sequence reads: CASSIVGLLGGELFF. The CDR3 DNA follows: TGTGCCAGTAGTATAGTGGGACTTCTTGGCGGGGAGCTGTTTTTT.

The CDR3 region has the DNA TGTGCCAGCCAGACAGGGCTTAGCAATCAGCCCCAGCATTTT. Residues: CASQTGLSNQPQHF. The V call is TRBV28, the J call TRBJ1-5, with 7 bases identical to TRBD1. The CDR3 is 14 amino acids. Germline lookup yields CDR1 MDHEN and CDR2 SYDVKM. J was trimmed by 0 bases and V by 8 bases; bases with no gene match: 4.

A few counts support this clone. V gene TRBV6-6 combines with J gene TRBJ1-6, with D possibly matching TRBD1 (6 bases). The CDR3 runs 14 residues. V dropped 5 bases and J dropped 5 bases, with 10 bases sitting between them. The germline V gene has CDR1 MNHNY and CDR2 SVGAGI (reference sequence). For the CDR3, the DNA is TGTGCCAGCAGTCTGAAGGGGGATAATTCACCCCTCCACTTT. Translating gives CASSLKGDNSPLHF.

Written as DNA, the CDR3 is TGTGCCAGCTCTCGCGCGGGGCCCAGCTCCTATAATTCACCCCTCCACTTT. Residues: CASSRAGPSSYNSPLHF. The chain uses TRBV18 and TRBJ1-6, with D possibly being TRBD1 (5 bases). With 6 bases removed from V and 0 bases from J, the gap between germline ends came to 15 bases. The CDR3 runs to 17 residues. Per the germline V gene, CDR1 is KGHSH and CDR2 is LQKENI.

This clone came up once. The chain recombines TRBV7-2 with TRBJ1-4; the D gene is possibly TRBD1 (6 bases). This CDR3 region has 18 residues. V was pared by 6 bases and J by 3 bases, with 23 bases between. In germline, CDR1 is SGHTA, CDR2 FQGNSA. Here the CDR3 reads CASSQGQRSSVANEKLFF. The DNA of the CDR3 is TGTGCCAGCAGTCAGGGACAAAGGTCCTCGGTGGCTAATGAAAAACTGTTTTTT.

The gene calls are TRBV6-5 and TRBJ2-7; the match to TRBD2 covers 16 bases. The germline V gene encodes CDR1 MNHEY and CDR2 SVGAGI. After removal of 4 bases from V and 4 bases from J, the junction contained 4 bases not matched to a gene. The length of the CDR3 is 16 residues. The CDR3 DNA follows: TGTGCCAGCAGTTCCTCGGGACTAGCGGGGGGGTACGAGCAGTACGTC. This translates into CASSSSGLAGGYEQYV.

This clone has only one observation. The rearrangement links TRBV5-1 to TRBJ2-3; TRBD2 is a possible D gene (6 bases). Germline V lookup: CDR1 SGHRS, CDR2 YFSETQ. Between the trimmed V and J ends, which lost 3 bases and 6 bases, there was a span of 8 bases. The CDR3 is made up of 12 amino acids. The DNA of the CDR3 is TGCGCCAGCAGCTGGGGGGATGATACGCAGTATTTT. The encoded protein is CASSWGDDTQYF.

The chain combines TRBV15 with TRBJ1-6; TRBD1 matches 11 bases. This CDR3 is built from 20 residues. Germline V gene lookup returns CDR1 LNHNV and CDR2 YYDKDF (reference sequence). V dropped 5 bases and J dropped 4; count of bases not matched to a gene: 16. The CDR3 bases are TGTGCCACCAGCGTAGCTACCGGGACAGGGGGGTCGGGATATAATTCACCCCTCCACTTT. Amino acids: CATSVATGTGGSGYNSPLHF.

V usage is TRBV25-1 and J usage is TRBJ1-1, with D unresolved. V was clipped by 3 bases and J by 3 bases, with 8 bases between them. The V gene's germline CDR1 is MGHDK and CDR2 SYGVNS. This CDR3 is 13 amino acids long. The CDR3 region is CASSDFGDTEAFF. In DNA, the CDR3 is TGTGCCAGCAGTGATTTCGGGGACACTGAAGCTTTCTTT. Supplemented by reference TRBV25-1 and TRBJ1-1, the full variable domain reads EADIYQTPRYLVIGTGKKITLECSQTMGHDKMYWYQQDPGMELHLIHYSYGVNSTEKGDLSSESTVSRIRTEHFPLTLESARPSHTSQYLCASSDFGDTEAFFGQGTRLTVV.

This rearrangement joins TRBV5-5 to TRBJ1-6; D ambiguous. This CDR3 comprises 12 residues. CDR1 is SGHKS, CDR2 YYEKEE, per germline (reference sequence). V lost 1 base and J 10 bases, leaving 6 bases between the germline ends. CDR3 protein: CASSLPGSPLHF. The CDR3 DNA reads TGTGCCAGCAGCTTGCCGGGATCACCCCTCCACTTT.

This clone has more than one count but fewer than ten. The CDR3 coding sequence is TGTGCCAGTAGTGTTCAGGGGGCAACTAATGAAAAACTGTTTTTT. It yields the protein CASSVQGATNEKLFF. V is TRBV19 and J is TRBJ1-4; 7 positions match TRBD1. Unmatched junction bases numbered 3, after V lost 5 bases and J lost 0 bases. CDR3 length: 15 residues. Germline CDR1 is LNHDA and CDR2 is SQIVND (reference sequence).

V and J are TRBV7-2 and TRBJ1-2; D gene uncertain. CDR3 size: 15 residues. Germline V gene lookup returns CDR1 SGHTA and CDR2 FQGNSA. With 0 bases removed from V and 1 base from J, the gap between germline ends came to 9 bases. The CDR3 DNA is TGTGCCAGCAGCTTAGCGGGCGGGGTTAACTATGGCTACACCTTC. This encodes CASSLAGGVNYGYTF.

This clone was counted once. The chain has TRBV11-1 and TRBJ1-1; maybe TRBD1 (5 bases). Between the trimmed V and J ends, which lost 4 bases and 0 bases, there was a span of 21 bases. CDR1 is SGHAT and CDR2 is FQDESV in the germline V gene (reference sequence). This CDR3 is 18 amino acids long. The CDR3 is CASSSPLRGAGMNTEAFF. For the CDR3, the DNA is TGTGCCAGCAGCTCACCGCTCCGTGGGGCAGGGATGAACACTGAAGCTTTCTTT.

The chain combines TRBV7-9 with TRBJ1-5, with 7 bases lining up with TRBD1. V was clipped by 4 bases and J by 0 bases; unmatched bases: 6. The CDR3 runs 16 residues. CDR1 is SEHNR, CDR2 FQNEAQ, per germline (reference sequence). CDR3 in DNA: TGTGCCAGCAGCTCGGACAGGAGCTATAGCAATCAGCCCCAGCATTTT. As protein: CASSSDRSYSNQPQHF.

This chain connects TRBV28 to TRBJ2-5, with D unresolved. This CDR3 has 14 amino acids. Trimming cost V 5 bases and J 2 bases, with 12 bases left between them. The germline V gene has CDR1 MDHEN and CDR2 SYDVKM. DNA of the CDR3: TGTGCCAGCAGTCTCGACAAGACGCAAGAGACCCAGTACTTC. Translated, it gives CASSLDKTQETQYF.

The chain links TRBV7-9 to TRBJ2-1; 7 bases align to TRBD1. The CDR3 runs to 13 residues. Germline lookup yields CDR1 SEHNR and CDR2 FQNEAQ (reference sequence). V was pared by 3 bases and J by 8 bases, with 4 bases of the junction left unmatched. The CDR3 nucleotides are TGTGCCAGCAGCTTTACAGGGGTCCATGAGCAGTTCTTC. Protein product: CASSFTGVHEQFF. Full variable domain (missing parts from reference TRBV7-9 and TRBJ2-1): DTGVSQNPRHKITKRGQNVTFRCDPISEHNRLYWYRQTLGQGPEFLTYFQNEAQLEKSRLLSDRFSAERPKGSFSTLEIQRTEQGDSAMYLCASSFTGVHEQFFGPGTRLTVL.